The clone carrying this T cell receptor (beta chain) was seen a few times. The germline V gene has CDR1 SEHNR and CDR2 FQNEAQ (reference sequence). The CDR3 covers 16 residues. V dropped 5 bases and J dropped 0; count of bases not matched to a gene: 9. This entry belongs to a study of early T cells in non-severe SARS-CoV-2 infection. TCRdb reprocessed the 5' RACE reads with MiXCR, giving one entry per CDR3 protein. The sample lists 100,000 to 150,000 distinct CDR3 sequences, 14% to 15% occurring once. The chain recombines TRBV7-9 with TRBJ2-7; 8 nucleotides match TRBD1. The origin of this receptor is an adult who was a healthcare worker with PCR-confirmed SARS-CoV-2 infection or an uninfected control (not recorded which). The sequencing input was whole blood. Here the CDR3 reads CASSPSGGYSSYEQYF. CDR3 bases: TGTGCCAGCAGCCCATCAGGGGGCTATAGCTCCTACGAGCAGTACTTC.